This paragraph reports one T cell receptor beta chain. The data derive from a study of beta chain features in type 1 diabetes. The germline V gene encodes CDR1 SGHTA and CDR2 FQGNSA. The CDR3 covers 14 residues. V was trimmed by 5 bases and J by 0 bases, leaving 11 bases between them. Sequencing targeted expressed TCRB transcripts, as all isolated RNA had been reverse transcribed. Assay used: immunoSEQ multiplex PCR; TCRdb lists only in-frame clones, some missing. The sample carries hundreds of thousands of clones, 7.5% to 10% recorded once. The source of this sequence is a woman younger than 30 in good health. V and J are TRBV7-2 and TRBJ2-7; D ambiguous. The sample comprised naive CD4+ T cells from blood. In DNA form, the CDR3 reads TGTGCCAGCAGCCGAACCGCTAGCTCCTACGAGCAGTACTTC. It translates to CASSRTASSYEQYF.